This TCR beta chain was documented in a study of tumor and adjacent non-tumor tissue in lung cancer. The library came from three nested PCR rounds adapted from ARM-PCR protocols. TCRdb reprocessed the multiplex PCR reads via MiXCR and lists one record per CDR3 protein. The sample consists of approximately 120,000 distinct CDR3 sequences, 60% to 65% of them appearing once. Per germline, CDR1 SGHNT and CDR2 YYREEE (reference sequence). The CDR3 contains 15 residues. This sample's RNA came from whole unsorted tissue. Distant lung tissue was collected more than 3 cm away from the tumor edge. As concerns this clonotype: A much bigger clone sits one base away, suggesting this may be a read error.

Sequencing was done on a sample of distant non-tumor lung tissue. The sequence was collected from a man aged 60-69 years with non-small cell lung cancer. This chain joins TRBV5-4 and TRBJ2-7; 8 nucleotides line up with TRBD1. The CDR3 sequence: CSSSNWDRTTYEQYF. The CDR3 coding sequence is TGTTCCAGCAGCAACTGGGACAGGACAACCTACGAGCAGTACTTC.